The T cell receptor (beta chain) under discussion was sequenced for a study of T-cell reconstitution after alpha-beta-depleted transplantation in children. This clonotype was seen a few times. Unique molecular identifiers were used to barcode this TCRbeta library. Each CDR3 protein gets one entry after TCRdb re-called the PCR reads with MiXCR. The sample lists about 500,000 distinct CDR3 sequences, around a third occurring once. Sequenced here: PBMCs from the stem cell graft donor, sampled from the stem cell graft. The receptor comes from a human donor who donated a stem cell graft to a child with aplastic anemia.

The CDR3: CASSFFSNTEAFF. CDR3 DNA sequence: TGTGCCAGCAGTTTCTTTTCGAACACTGAAGCTTTCTTT. J is TRBJ1-1 and V is TRBV27, with D unclear. CDR1 and CDR2 from the germline V gene are MNHEY and SMNVEV (reference sequence). The CDR3 covers 13 residues. V was cut by 3 bases and J by 1 base, with 6 bases left in between.